Described below is a single TCR beta chain sequence and its context. Libraries were prepared by immunoSEQ multiplex PCR; TCRdb keeps only in-frame clonotypes and omits some of them. The data contain 340,000 or so clones, 80% to 90% of them seen just once; the ten biggest clones take up approximately 4.4%. The data derive from a study of blood T cell repertoires in COVID-19. The CDR3 is made up of 16 amino acids. Germline CDR1 and CDR2: ENHRY and SYGVKD. The J segment lost 5 bases and the V segment lost 7 bases, leaving 8 bases of the junction unmatched. The source material was PBMCs or T cells enriched from blood (not recorded which). The clonotype originates from a woman aged 40-49 years with acute COVID-19. This chain links TRBV10-3 with TRBJ2-3; 14 bases line up with TRBD2. The DNA of the CDR3 is TGTGCCATCAAGAGGACTAGCGGGGGGCTCGGAGATACGCAGTATTTT. Translation gives CAIKRTSGGLGDTQYF.